Sequencing of this TCR beta chain was carried out in a study of blood T cells in healthy people across ages. Details on this clonotype: At one end, the junction sequence differs from germline, possibly due to a read error.

Germline V gene lookup returns CDR1 MNHEY and CDR2 SMNVEV (reference sequence). The CDR3 contains 14 residues. Extracted total RNA amounted to at least 6 micrograms for each sample. Using a J-beta primer mix together with a sample-barcoded 5' primer, a second PCR was run for about 6 to 11 cycles. Each cDNA molecule carried a tag from a template-switch adaptor that contained 12 random nucleotides. A minimum of 2.5 million CDR3-containing paired-end reads was obtained for each sample. TCRdb re-called the 5' RACE reads through MiXCR, storing one row per CDR3 protein. This sample has some 1.5 million distinct CDR3 sequences; approximately 42% occur once, and the top ten carry around 4%.

Sequencing was done on a sample of blood. The V and J genes are TRBV27 and TRBJ2-3; possible D gene TRBD1, 6 bases. The clonotype was recovered from a young woman in good health. Here the CDR3 reads CANSLSRGRDTQYF. The DNA of the CDR3 is TGTGCCAACAGTTTATCCAGGGGTCGAGATACGCAGTATTTT.